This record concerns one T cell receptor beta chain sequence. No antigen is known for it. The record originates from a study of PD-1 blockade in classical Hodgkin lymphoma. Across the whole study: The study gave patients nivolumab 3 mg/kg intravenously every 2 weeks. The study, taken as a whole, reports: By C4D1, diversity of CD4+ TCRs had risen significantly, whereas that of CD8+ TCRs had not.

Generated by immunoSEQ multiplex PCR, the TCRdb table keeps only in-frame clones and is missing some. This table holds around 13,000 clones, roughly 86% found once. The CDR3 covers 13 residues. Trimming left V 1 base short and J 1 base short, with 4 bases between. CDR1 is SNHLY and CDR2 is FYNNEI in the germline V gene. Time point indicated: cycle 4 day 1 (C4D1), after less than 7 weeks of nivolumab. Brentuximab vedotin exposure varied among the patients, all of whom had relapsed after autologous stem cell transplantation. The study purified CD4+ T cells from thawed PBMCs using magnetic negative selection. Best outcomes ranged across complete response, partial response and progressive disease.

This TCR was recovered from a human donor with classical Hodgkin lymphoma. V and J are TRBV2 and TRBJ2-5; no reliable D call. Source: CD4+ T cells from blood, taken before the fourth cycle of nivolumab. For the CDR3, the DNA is TGTGCCAGCAGTGAAGGGTTCCAAGAGACCCAGTACTTC. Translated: CASSEGFQETQYF.